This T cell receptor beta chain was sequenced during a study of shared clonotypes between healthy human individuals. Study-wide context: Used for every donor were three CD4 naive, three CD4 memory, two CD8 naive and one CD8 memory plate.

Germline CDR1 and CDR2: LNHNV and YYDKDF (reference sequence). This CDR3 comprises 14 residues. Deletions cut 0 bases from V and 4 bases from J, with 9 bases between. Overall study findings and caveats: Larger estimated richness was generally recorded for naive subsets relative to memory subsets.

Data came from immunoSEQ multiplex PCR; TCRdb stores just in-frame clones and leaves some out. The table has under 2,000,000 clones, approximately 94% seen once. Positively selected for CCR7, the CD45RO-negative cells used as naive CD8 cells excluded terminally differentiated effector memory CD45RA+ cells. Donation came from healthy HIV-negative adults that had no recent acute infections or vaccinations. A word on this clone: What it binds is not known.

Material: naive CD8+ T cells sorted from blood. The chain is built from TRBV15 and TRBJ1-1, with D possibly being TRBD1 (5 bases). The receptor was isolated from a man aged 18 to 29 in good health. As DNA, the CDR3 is TGTGCCACCAGCAGAGATGAGGGACTCACTGAAGCTTTCTTT. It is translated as CATSRDEGLTEAFF.